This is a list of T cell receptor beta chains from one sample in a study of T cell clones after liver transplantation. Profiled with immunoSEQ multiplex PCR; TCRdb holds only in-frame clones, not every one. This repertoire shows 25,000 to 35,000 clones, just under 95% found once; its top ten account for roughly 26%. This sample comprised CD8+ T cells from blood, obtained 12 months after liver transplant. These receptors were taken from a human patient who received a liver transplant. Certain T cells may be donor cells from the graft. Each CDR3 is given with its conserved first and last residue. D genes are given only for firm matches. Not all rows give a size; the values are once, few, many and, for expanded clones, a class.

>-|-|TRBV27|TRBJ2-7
TGTGCCAGCAGCAGCCGAGACGGGAGCTCCTACGAGCAGTACTTC
CASSSRDGSSYEQYF
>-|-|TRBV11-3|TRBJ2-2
TGTGCCAGCGGGGGCGAGGGTCGGATCGGGGAGCTGTTTTTT
CASGGEGRIGELFF
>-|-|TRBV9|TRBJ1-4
TGTGCCAGCAGCGTAGGTGGGAGCGGTGGGACTAATGAAAAACTGTTTTTT
CASSVGGSGGTNEKLFF
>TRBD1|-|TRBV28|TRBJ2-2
TGTGCCAGCAGTTACAGGGGCACCGGGGAGCTGTTTTTT
CASSYRGTGELFF
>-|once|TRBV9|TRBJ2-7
TGTGCCAGCAGCCTTCACCCCGGGACATCCTCCTACGAGCAGTACTTC
CASSLHPGTSSYEQYF
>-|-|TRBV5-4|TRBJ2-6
TGTGCCAGCAGCCCACCCGGGAGTTACTACTCTGGGGCCAACGTCCTGACTTTC
CASSPPGSYYSGANVLTF
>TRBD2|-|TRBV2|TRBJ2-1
TGTGCCAGCATTGGGGGACTAGCGGGAGGGCCCCTCTACAATGAGCAGTTCTTC
CASIGGLAGGPLYNEQFF
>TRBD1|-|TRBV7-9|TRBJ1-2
TGTGCCAGCAGCTTACGCCTCCGGACAGGGGATAACTATGGCTACACCTTC
CASSLRLRTGDNYGYTF
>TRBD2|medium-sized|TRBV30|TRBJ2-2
TGTGCCTGGAGTGTACGCGGGAGTACCGGGGAGCTGTTTTTT
CAWSVRGSTGELFF
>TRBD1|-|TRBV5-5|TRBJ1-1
TGTGCCAGCAGCCATAATGACAGGGCCCAGCCCTACACTGAAGCTTTCTTT
CASSHNDRAQPYTEAFF
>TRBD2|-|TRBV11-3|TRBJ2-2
TGTGCCAGCAGCGGACTAGCGGGAGGATGGGGGGAGCTGTTTTTT
CASSGLAGGWGELFF
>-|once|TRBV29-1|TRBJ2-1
TGCAGCGTTGAAGACACTAGCCCGATCTCCCACAATGAGCAGTTCTTC
CSVEDTSPISHNEQFF
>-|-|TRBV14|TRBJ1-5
TGTGCCACCCCACTCCGGGACCGAGATCAGCCCCAGCATTTT
CATPLRDRDQPQHF
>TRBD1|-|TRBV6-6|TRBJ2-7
TGTGCCAGCAGACAAGGACAGGGGTCTATACACGAGCAGTACTTC
CASRQGQGSIHEQYF
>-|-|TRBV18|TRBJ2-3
TGTGCCAGCTCACCACCGGACCCTAGCTTTGACGGGTCCACCCTAAGTAGCACAGATACGCAGTATTTT
CASSPPDPSFDGSTLSSTDTQYF
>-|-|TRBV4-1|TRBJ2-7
TGCGCCAGCAGCCAAGGGGGGACCGCCCTTTACGAGCAGTACTTC
CASSQGGTALYEQYF
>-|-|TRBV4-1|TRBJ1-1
TGCGCCAGCAGCCAACACCCGCGAGGGTTCGAGGGGAACACTGAAGCTTTCTTT
CASSQHPRGFEGNTEAFF
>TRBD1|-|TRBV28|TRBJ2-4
TGTGCCAGCACTCAAGACAGGGGAATTAGCATTCAGTACTTC
CASTQDRGISIQYF
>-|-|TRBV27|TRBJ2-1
TGTGCCAGCAGTCCTCCTGGGAATGAGCAGTTCTTC
CASSPPGNEQFF
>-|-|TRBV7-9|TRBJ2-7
TGTGCCAGCAGCCCGACCCCCTACGAGCAGTACTTC
CASSPTPYEQYF
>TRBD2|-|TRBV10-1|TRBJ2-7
TGCGCCAGCGCCAGACTAGCGGGAGCGTTTCCCTACGAGCAGTACTTC
CASARLAGAFPYEQYF
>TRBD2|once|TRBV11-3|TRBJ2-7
TGTGCCAGCAGCTTAGGTTGGACTAGCGGGTTCTCCGAGCAGTACTTC
CASSLGWTSGFSEQYF
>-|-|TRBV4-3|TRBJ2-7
TGCGCCAGCAGCCTATCCCCCGGGATCTCCTACGAGCAGTACTTC
CASSLSPGISYEQYF
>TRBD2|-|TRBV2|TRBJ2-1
TGTGCCAGCCCCAGGGGACTAGCGGAAATCAATGAGCAGTTCTTC
CASPRGLAEINEQFF
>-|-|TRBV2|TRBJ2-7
TGTGCCAGCAGTGAGGGGCATTCATCGGACTACGAGCAGTACTTC
CASSEGHSSDYEQYF
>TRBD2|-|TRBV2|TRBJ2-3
TGTGCCAGCAGACCCCCGGCGGGAGAGGCAGATACGCAGTATTTT
CASRPPAGEADTQYF
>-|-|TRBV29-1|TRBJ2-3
TGCAGCGTTGAAGGCTACAGGGATAGCACAGATACGCAGTATTTT
CSVEGYRDSTDTQYF
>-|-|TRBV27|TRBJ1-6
TGTGCCAGCAGTCCCACCGGGGGGCATTCACCCCTCCACTTT
CASSPTGGHSPLHF
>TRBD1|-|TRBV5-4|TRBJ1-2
TGTGCCAGCAGCTCCGGACAGGGCGCGTCATATGGCTACACCTTC
CASSSGQGASYGYTF
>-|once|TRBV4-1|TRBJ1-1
TGCGCCAGCAGCCAAAAGTGGGCCACTGAAGCTTTCTTT
CASSQKWATEAFF
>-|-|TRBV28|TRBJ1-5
TGTGCCAGCAGTTCCGGACTGAATAGCAATCAGCCCCAGCATTTT
CASSSGLNSNQPQHF
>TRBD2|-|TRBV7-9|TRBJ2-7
TGTGCCAGCAGCCCACTAGCGGGGTCCTACGAGCAGTACTTC
CASSPLAGSYEQYF
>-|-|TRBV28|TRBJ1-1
TGTGCCAGCAGTTCGAGGTTGACAGAAGAAGCTTTCTTT
CASSSRLTEEAFF
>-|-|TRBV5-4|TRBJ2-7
TGTGCCAGCAGCTTAGGAATCTACGAGCAGTACTTC
CASSLGIYEQYF
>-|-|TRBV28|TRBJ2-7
TGTGCCAGCAGTTTGACCGGACAGAACTACGAGCAGTACTTC
CASSLTGQNYEQYF
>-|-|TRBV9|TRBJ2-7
TGTGCCAGCAGCTGGTCGGGTGTCTCCTACGAGCAGTACTTC
CASSWSGVSYEQYF
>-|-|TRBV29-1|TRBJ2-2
TGCAGCGTTGAAATACTAAACACCGGGGAGCTGTTTTTT
CSVEILNTGELFF
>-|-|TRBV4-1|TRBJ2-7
TGCGCCAGCAGCCACATAACTACCCCAAGCTCCTACGAGCAGTACTTC
CASSHITTPSSYEQYF
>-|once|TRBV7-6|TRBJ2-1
TGTGCCAGCAGCTTAGGTCTCAGGGAAACGGGGACAAATGAGCAGTTCTTC
CASSLGLRETGTNEQFF
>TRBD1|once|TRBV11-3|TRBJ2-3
TGTGCCAGCAGAAAAGGACAGGCGTCCACAGATACGCAGTATTTT
CASRKGQASTDTQYF
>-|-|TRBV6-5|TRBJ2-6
TGTGCCAGCACTCCTTTCTTCTCTGGGGCCAACGTCCTGACTTTC
CASTPFFSGANVLTF
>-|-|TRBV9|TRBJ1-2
TGTGCCAGCAGCGGCTATCCGGGGGTGGATGGCTACACCTTC
CASSGYPGVDGYTF
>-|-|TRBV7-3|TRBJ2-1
TGTGCCAGCAGCTTAGGAGGGGGCTACTACAATGAGCAGTTCTTC
CASSLGGGYYNEQFF
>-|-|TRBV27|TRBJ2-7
TGTGCCAGCAGTTTAGGTGGCTCCTACGAGCAGTACTTC
CASSLGGSYEQYF
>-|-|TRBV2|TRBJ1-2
TGTGCCAGCAGCCCTCCCGGGACATCAGGGGATGGCTACACCTTC
CASSPPGTSGDGYTF
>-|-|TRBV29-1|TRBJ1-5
TGCAGCGCCCGAATCAGGGGAACCTATAGCAATCAGCCCCAGCATTTT
CSARIRGTYSNQPQHF
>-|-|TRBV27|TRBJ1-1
TGTGCCAGCAGTTGGACGGCGGGGAACACTGAAGCTTTCTTT
CASSWTAGNTEAFF
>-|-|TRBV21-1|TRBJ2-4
TGTGCCAGCTCGGGTGACATTCAGTACTTC
CASSGDIQYF
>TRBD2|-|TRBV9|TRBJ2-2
TGTGCCAGCAGCGGCGGACTAGCGGGAGGCCTCACCGGGGAGCTGTTTTTT
CASSGGLAGGLTGELFF
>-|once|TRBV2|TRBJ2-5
TGTGCCAGCCTGGCGCGGGGGACCCAGTACTTC
CASLARGTQYF